Listed below are T cell receptor beta chains from one sample, sequenced in a study of control samples from healthy donors and cancer patients. TCRdb keeps only in-frame clones here, not all; method: immunoSEQ multiplex PCR. The sample has about 410,000 clones, roughly 90% seen once. Sequencing input: PBMCs. The source is a man in his forties with head and neck cancer. The CDR3 runs from the conserved cysteine through the conserved F or W. A D gene is named only where the DNA matches it firmly. Clone size appears in some rows only: once, few, many, or a class for an expanded clone.

j_call,v_call,clone_size,d_call,cdr3_nt,cdr3_aa
TRBJ1-4,TRBV28,NA,TRBD1,TGTGCCAGCAGTTTTGACAGGGGGCCTGAAAAACTGTTTTTT,CASSFDRGPEKLFF
TRBJ2-1,TRBV30,NA,NA,TGTGCCTGGAGTGTCTGGGGGTACCAAAACAATGAGCAGTTCTTC,CAWSVWGYQNNEQFF
TRBJ1-2,TRBV19,NA,NA,TGTGCCAGTAAGGTCGGAAACTATGGCTACACCTTC,CASKVGNYGYTF
TRBJ2-7,TRBV7-2,NA,TRBD1,TGTGCCAGCAGCTTATCGGCAGGGGGCGGCTCCTACGAGCAGTACTTC,CASSLSAGGGSYEQYF
TRBJ2-3,TRBV27,NA,TRBD2,TGTGCCAGCGGGTCAGCTAGCGGTTTAAAAACAGATACGCAGTATTTT,CASGSASGLKTDTQYF
TRBJ1-6,TRBV5-5,NA,TRBD1,TGTGCCAGCAGCGCCACAGGGGGCTTTGGGTCACCCCTCCACTTT,CASSATGGFGSPLHF
TRBJ1-2,TRBV6-2/TRBV6-3,NA,TRBD1,TGTGCCAGCAGTTACCGGACAGGTCGGGGCTATGGCTACACCTTC,CASSYRTGRGYGYTF
TRBJ1-1,TRBV27,NA,NA,TGTGCCAGCAAGGGGCAGCTTGAAGCTTTCTTT,CASKGQLEAFF
TRBJ1-2,TRBV12-3/TRBV12-4,NA,NA,TGTGCCAGCAGTCGCCGACAGACAGATGGCTACACCTTC,CASSRRQTDGYTF
TRBJ2-7,TRBV6-1,NA,NA,TGTGCCAGCAGTGAAGATGAGAGGGAATTCTACGAGCAGTACTTC,CASSEDEREFYEQYF
TRBJ2-1,TRBV5-5,NA,NA,TGTGCCAGCAGCTTCATGGGGGACACCTACAATGAGCAGTTCTTC,CASSFMGDTYNEQFF
TRBJ1-2,TRBV5-1,few,TRBD1,TGCGCCAGCAGCGGAGGGGGCGCCCCCCATGGCTACACCTTC,CASSGGGAPHGYTF
TRBJ1-6,TRBV19,NA,NA,TGTGCCAGTAGTTCCGAGGGGGGGGCTCGCCTCCACTTT,CASSSEGGARLHF
TRBJ1-1,TRBV6-2/TRBV6-3,NA,NA,TGTGCCAGCAGTTACCCCCCTGGGGGGCAGAACACTGAAGCTTTCTTT,CASSYPPGGQNTEAFF
TRBJ1-5,TRBV7-2,NA,NA,TGTGCCAGCAGCTTACAGGGTGGTCAGCCCCAGCATTTT,CASSLQGGQPQHF
TRBJ1-6,TRBV7-8,once,NA,TGTGCCAGCACCAAGTCCGGAAGGGATAATTCACCCCTCCACTTT,CASTKSGRDNSPLHF
TRBJ1-1,TRBV6-2/TRBV6-3,NA,TRBD1,TGTGCCAGCAGTCTTTCGACAGGGCGTACCACTGAAGCTTTCTTT,CASSLSTGRTTEAFF
TRBJ2-7,TRBV6-6,NA,NA,TGTGCCAGCAGTTATCGGGAGTCGGACTACGAGCAGTACTTC,CASSYRESDYEQYF
TRBJ2-1,TRBV18,NA,NA,TGTGCCAGCTCACGAGGACAGTTGCCTTACAATGAGCAGTTCTTC,CASSRGQLPYNEQFF
TRBJ1-4,TRBV19,NA,NA,TGTGCCAGTAGTCTTCAACTCGTCGAAAAACTGTTTTTT,CASSLQLVEKLFF
TRBJ2-3,TRBV4-1,once,TRBD1,TGCGCCAGCAGCCGAGCGGGACAGGGGGGCTCAGATACGCAGTATTTT,CASSRAGQGGSDTQYF
TRBJ2-5,TRBV19,few,NA,TGTGCCAGTAATCCGCAGGGGGGGGCGAAAGAGACCCAGTACTTC,CASNPQGGAKETQYF
TRBJ2-7,TRBV6-5,NA,TRBD1,TGTGCCAGCAGACGACAGGGGACGGATTCCTACGAGCAGTACTTC,CASRRQGTDSYEQYF
TRBJ1-5,TRBV2,NA,TRBD1,TGTGCCAGCGGGACAGGGTTCAATCAGCCCCAGCATTTT,CASGTGFNQPQHF
TRBJ2-1,TRBV7-2,few,NA,TGTGCCAGCAGCTTGAGGGGGGGCGGCGATGAGCAGTTCTTC,CASSLRGGGDEQFF
TRBJ1-1,TRBV19,NA,NA,TGTGCCAGTAGTATTCAGGATCACCTCGAGGCGGCTTTCTTT,CASSIQDHLEAAFF
TRBJ1-5,TRBV21-1,NA,NA,TGTGCCAGCAGCAAAGCGATGGCAGAAAATTATCAGCCCCAGCATTTT,CASSKAMAENYQPQHF
TRBJ1-3,TRBV9,NA,NA,TGTGCCAGCAGCGGGACGGAACCACGATCCTCTGGAAACACCATATATTTT,CASSGTEPRSSGNTIYF
TRBJ1-6,TRBV27,NA,TRBD1,TGTGCCAGCAGCGCTCCAGGGGGACTCTCCTATAATTCACCCCTCCACTTT,CASSAPGGLSYNSPLHF
TRBJ2-7,TRBV10-1,once,NA,TGCGCCAGCAGTGAGGAGTTGGGGAGCGCCTACGAGCAGTACTTC,CASSEELGSAYEQYF
TRBJ2-7,TRBV27,NA,TRBD2,TGTGCCAGCTCTAGGGGACTAAAACCCTACGAGCAGTACTTC,CASSRGLKPYEQYF
TRBJ1-2,TRBV14,NA,NA,TGTGCCAGCAGCTTTGACACCTATGGCTACACCTTC,CASSFDTYGYTF
TRBJ1-5,TRBV30,NA,NA,TGTGCCTGGGCCCGCGGGGAGAATCAGCCCCAGCATTTT,CAWARGENQPQHF
TRBJ1-1,TRBV6-5,NA,NA,TGTGCCAGCAGTCAACACGGGAACACTGAAGCTTTCTTT,CASSQHGNTEAFF